This T cell receptor beta chain was identified in a study of regulatory T cells in long-lasting Graves disease. Between the trimmed V and J ends, which lost 3 bases and 0 bases, there was a span of 8 bases. Germline V gene lookup returns CDR1 SGHTA and CDR2 FQGNSA. The CDR3 has 14 residues. Study-wide results and caveats: Persistent disease samples used TRBV28, TRBJ1-2 and TRBJ2-5 preferentially.

The time point is: newly diagnosed GD, antithyroid drugs for less than 3 months. PBMCs provided the RNA from which the TCR library was made. About this clonotype: Its antigen remains unidentified.

Building of the TCR beta libraries involved iRepertoire HTBI primers and Arm-PCR of CDR3 regions. In TCRdb, the multiplex PCR reads were re-called with MiXCR into one record per CDR3 protein. This repertoire shows hundreds of thousands of distinct CDR3 sequences, around 15% found once; its top ten account for roughly 27%. These data were also reused for a study on T cells in Graves' hyperthyroidism and ophthalmopathy. That source notes: When ophthalmopathy did not progress within 18 months, Graves' hyperthyroidism was considered stable. Blood also held most thyroid clonotypes expanded beyond 0.001.

This chain joins TRBV7-2 and TRBJ2-5, with D tentatively TRBD2 (6 bases). This clonotype originated in a man in his forties with Graves disease. This sample comprised peripheral blood mononuclear cells (PBMCs), obtained at new diagnosis, from a patient treated with antithyroid drugs. Written as DNA, the CDR3 is TGTGCCAGCAGCTTCTGGGGGGACCAAGAGACCCAGTACTTC. As protein: CASSFWGDQETQYF.